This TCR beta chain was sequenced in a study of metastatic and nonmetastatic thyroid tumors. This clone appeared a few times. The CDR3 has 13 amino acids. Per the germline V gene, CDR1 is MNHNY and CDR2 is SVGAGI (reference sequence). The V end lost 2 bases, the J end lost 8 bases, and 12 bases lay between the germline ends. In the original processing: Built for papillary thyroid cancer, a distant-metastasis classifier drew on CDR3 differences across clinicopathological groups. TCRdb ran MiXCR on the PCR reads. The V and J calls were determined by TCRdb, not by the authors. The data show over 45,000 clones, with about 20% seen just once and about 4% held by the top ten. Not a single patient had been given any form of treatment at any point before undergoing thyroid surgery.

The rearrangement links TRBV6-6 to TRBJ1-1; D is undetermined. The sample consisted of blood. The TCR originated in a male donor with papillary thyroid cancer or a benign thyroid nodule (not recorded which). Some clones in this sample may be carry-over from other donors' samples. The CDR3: CASSYPPAPEAFF. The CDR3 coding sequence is TGTGCCAGCAGTTACCCCCCTGCGCCCGAAGCTTTCTTT.